There are a few counts of the clone carrying this T cell receptor beta chain. Per the original data handling: Estimated nucleated cell counts came from reference gene primer amplification. Profiled with immunoSEQ multiplex PCR; TCRdb holds only in-frame clones, not every one. That table gives V, J and clone size, and the DNA gave D and trimming. The sample shows roughly 280,000 clones, approximately 85% of them seen only once. This specimen belongs to a study of blood T cell repertoires in COVID-19. Study summary: Both acute and convalescent COVID-19 samples were obtained from the United States, Italy and Spain. T cells, B-cell-depleted T cells, or PBMCs supplied cDNA or gDNA.

Germline assignment: CDR1 SNHLY and CDR2 FYNNEI. Trimming stripped 5 bases from V and 9 bases from J, with 11 bases between. The CDR3 contains 12 residues. Sequenced: peripheral blood. V is TRBV2 and J is TRBJ2-1; possibly TRBD2 for D (6 bases). This TCR was sampled from a woman aged 70-85 years with acute or convalescent COVID-19. The CDR3 coding sequence is TGTGCCAGCAGTTATAGCGGTGTTGAGCAGTTCTTC. Translated: CASSYSGVEQFF.